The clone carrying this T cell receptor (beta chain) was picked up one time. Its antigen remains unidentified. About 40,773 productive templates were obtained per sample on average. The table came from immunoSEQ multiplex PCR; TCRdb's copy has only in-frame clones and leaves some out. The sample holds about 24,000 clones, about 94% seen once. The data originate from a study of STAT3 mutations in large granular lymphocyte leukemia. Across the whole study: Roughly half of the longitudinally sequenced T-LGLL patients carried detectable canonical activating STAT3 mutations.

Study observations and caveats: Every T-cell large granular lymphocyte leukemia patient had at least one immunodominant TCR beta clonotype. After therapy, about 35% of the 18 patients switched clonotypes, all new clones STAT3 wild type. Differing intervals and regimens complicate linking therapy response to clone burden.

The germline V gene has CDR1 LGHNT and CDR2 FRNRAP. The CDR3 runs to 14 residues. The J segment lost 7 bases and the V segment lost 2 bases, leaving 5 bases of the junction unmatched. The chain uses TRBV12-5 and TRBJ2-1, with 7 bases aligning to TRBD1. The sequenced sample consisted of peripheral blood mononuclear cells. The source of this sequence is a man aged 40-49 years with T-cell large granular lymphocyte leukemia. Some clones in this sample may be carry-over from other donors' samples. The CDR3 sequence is CASGLLTGRNEQFF. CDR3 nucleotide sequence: TGTGCTAGTGGTTTGTTGACAGGGCGAAATGAGCAGTTCTTC.